Below, 15 T cell receptor beta chains from the same sample are listed, as sequenced in a study of T-cell reconstitution after alpha-beta-depleted transplantation in children. For TCRbeta, the library was prepared with unique molecular identifiers. TCRdb reprocessed the PCR reads with MiXCR, giving one entry per CDR3 protein. The sample includes 420,000 or so distinct CDR3 sequences, about 11% seen only once; the top ten take 4.5% to 7%. This specimen consisted of PBMCs from the stem cell graft donor, obtained from the stem cell graft. The receptors here all came from a human donor who donated a stem cell graft to a child with acute myeloid leukemia.

This clonotype was detected only a few times. The V and J genes are TRBV20-1 and TRBJ2-4; 10 positions match TRBD2. The V gene end was trimmed by 2 bases and the J gene end by 0 bases; junction bases not matched to a gene: 13. CDR3 length: 19 amino acids. Germline-derived CDR1 and CDR2 are DFQATT and SNEGSKA (reference sequence). CDR3: CSARSYEPAGGLAKNIQYF. CDR3 DNA: TGCAGTGCTAGATCATATGAACCAGCGGGGGGGCTAGCCAAAAACATTCAGTACTTC.

This clonotype was picked up a small number of times. The chain uses TRBV14 and TRBJ2-6; perhaps D is TRBD1 or TRBD2 (5 bases each). V was clipped by 1 base and J by 2 bases, with 9 bases between them. The CDR3 covers 16 residues. The germline gives CDR1 SGHDN, CDR2 FVKESK. The CDR3 sequence: CASSQAGRAGANVLTF. CDR3 DNA: TGTGCCAGCAGCCAAGCGGGGCGGGCTGGGGCCAACGTCCTGACTTTC. Full variable domain (missing parts from reference TRBV14 and TRBJ2-6): EAGVTQFPSHSVIEKGQTVTLRCDPISGHDNLYWYRRVMGKEIKFLLHFVKESKQDESGMPNNRFLAERTGGTYSTLKVQPAELEDSGVYFCASSQAGRAGANVLTFGAGSRLTVL.

This rearrangement joins TRBV5-1 to TRBJ2-1, with D unclear. Germline V gene lookup returns CDR1 SGHRS and CDR2 YFSETQ. Trimming pared 0 bases from V and 8 bases from J, leaving 15 bases between. This CDR3 region has 15 residues. CDR3 bases: TGCGCCAGCAGCTTGGCCGGGCAGCAACGGGATGAGCAGTTCTTC. Encoded protein: CASSLAGQQRDEQFF.

CDR3 sequence (DNA): TGTGCCAGCAGTGGGCGGGTGCGGGAGGTGAACAATGAGCAGTTCTTC. It yields the protein CASSGRVREVNNEQFF. This chain links TRBV2 with TRBJ2-1; 8 bases match TRBD2. Trimming cost V 4 bases and J 5 bases; bases outside gene matches: 10. CDR3 length equals 16 residues. Germline V lookup: CDR1 SNHLY, CDR2 FYNNEI.

The chain links TRBV6-1 to TRBJ2-3; TRBD2 might be the D (5 bases). Trimming took 6 bases from V and 1 from J, leaving 14 bases between them. The CDR3 has 15 amino acids. Germline V gives CDR1 MNHNS, CDR2 SASEGT. For the CDR3, the DNA is TGTGCCAGCAGACCGCCCGGGCGGGGCACAGATACGCAGTATTTT. It translates to CASRPPGRGTDTQYF.

This clonotype has more than one count but fewer than ten. The chain uses TRBV6-1 and TRBJ1-1; D gene unclear. Germline CDR1 and CDR2: MNHNS and SASEGT. Trimming pared 8 bases from V and 0 bases from J, leaving 16 bases between. CDR3 length equals 15 residues. In DNA, the CDR3 is TGTGCCAGCCTATCTTGGACGGCCTTGAACACTGAAGCTTTCTTT. As protein: CASLSWTALNTEAFF.

This clonotype was counted between two and nine times. V usage is TRBV4-1 and J usage is TRBJ2-7; TRBD2 aligns across 8 bases. V was pared by 1 base and J by 8 bases, with 10 bases of the junction left unmatched. The CDR3 spans 15 residues. Looked up from germline, CDR1 is MGHRA and CDR2 is YSYEKL. This CDR3 is CASSQVRLAGGQQYF. The CDR3 DNA follows: TGCGCCAGCAGCCAAGTACGCCTAGCGGGCGGCCAGCAGTACTTC.

This clonotype was counted a few times. This chain links TRBV20-1 with TRBJ2-7; unclear D gene. The CDR3 consists of 15 residues. Trimming left V 5 bases short and J 4 bases short, with 21 bases between. Per the germline V gene, CDR1 is DFQATT and CDR2 is SNEGSKA (reference sequence). CDR3 in amino acids: CSAAPRTLNVYEQYF. The CDR3 DNA sequence: TGCAGTGCTGCGCCGCGGACCCTAAATGTATACGAGCAGTACTTC.

This clonotype occurred a few times. The V gene is TRBV15, the J gene TRBJ1-5; D gene ambiguous. This CDR3 comprises 14 residues. The germline CDR1 and CDR2 sequences are LNHNV and YYDKDF (reference sequence). Between the trimmed V and J ends, which lost 1 base and 6 bases, there was a span of 10 bases. In nucleotides, the CDR3 is TGTGCCACCAGCAGAGGTTTAGTGGTTCAGCCCCAGCATTTT. It is translated as CATSRGLVVQPQHF.

This clonotype was seen ten or more times. CDR3 sequence: CASSLLAGANEQFF. The CDR3, as DNA: TGTGCCAGCAGCTTGCTAGCGGGAGCCAATGAGCAGTTCTTC. V and J are TRBV5-5 and TRBJ2-1; 10 bases agree with TRBD2. This CDR3 region has 14 residues. Looked up from germline, CDR1 is SGHKS and CDR2 is YYEKEE (reference sequence). After removal of 1 base from V and 6 bases from J, the junction contained 1 base not matched to a gene.

The genes are TRBV15 and TRBJ2-1; D perhaps matches TRBD2 (6 bases). The CDR3 extends over 15 amino acids. Germline V gene sequence: CDR1 LNHNV, CDR2 YYDKDF (reference sequence). V lost 1 base to trimming and J lost 5 bases, with 12 bases between them. CDR3 residues: CATSRGIGGNNEQFF. As DNA, the CDR3 is TGTGCCACCAGCAGAGGGATTGGGGGGAACAATGAGCAGTTCTTC.

V and J are TRBV5-6 and TRBJ2-1; TRBD1 is a possible D gene (6 bases). From germline, CDR1 is SGHDT and CDR2 YYEEEE. The length of the CDR3 is 16 residues. Trimming cost V 2 bases and J 2 bases, with 14 bases left between them. The CDR3 region is CASSLPGASPYNEQFF. CDR3 in DNA: TGTGCCAGCAGCTTACCAGGGGCTAGCCCCTACAATGAGCAGTTCTTC.

There are a few counts of this clonotype. The gene calls are TRBV7-8 and TRBJ2-3; D perhaps matches TRBD2 (5 bases). V was clipped by 0 bases and J by 2 bases, with 18 bases between them. Germline lookup yields CDR1 SGHVS and CDR2 FQNEAQ. The CDR3 has 18 amino acids. The CDR3 here is CASSLALWEKSNTDTQYF. CDR3 bases: TGTGCCAGCAGCTTAGCTTTGTGGGAGAAGTCGAACACAGATACGCAGTATTTT.

This clonotype showed up many times. V usage is TRBV15 and J usage is TRBJ2-1, with 13 bases identical to TRBD2. The V and J ends lost 4 bases and 12 bases, in that order; junction bases with no gene match: 6. Germline CDR1 is LNHNV and CDR2 is YYDKDF (reference sequence). The CDR3 is 14 amino acids. The CDR3 sequence: CATSIGLAGVWQFF. The CDR3 DNA sequence: TGTGCCACCAGCATAGGACTAGCGGGAGTTTGGCAGTTCTTC.

There are a few counts of this clonotype. V is TRBV5-1 and J is TRBJ1-5; D is unresolved. V lost 0 bases and J lost 0, with 10 bases in between. Germline CDR1 and CDR2: SGHRS and YFSETQ. The length of the CDR3 is 16 residues. The CDR3 spells CASSLEGPNSNQPQHF. DNA of the CDR3: TGCGCCAGCAGCTTGGAAGGGCCGAATAGCAATCAGCCCCAGCATTTT.